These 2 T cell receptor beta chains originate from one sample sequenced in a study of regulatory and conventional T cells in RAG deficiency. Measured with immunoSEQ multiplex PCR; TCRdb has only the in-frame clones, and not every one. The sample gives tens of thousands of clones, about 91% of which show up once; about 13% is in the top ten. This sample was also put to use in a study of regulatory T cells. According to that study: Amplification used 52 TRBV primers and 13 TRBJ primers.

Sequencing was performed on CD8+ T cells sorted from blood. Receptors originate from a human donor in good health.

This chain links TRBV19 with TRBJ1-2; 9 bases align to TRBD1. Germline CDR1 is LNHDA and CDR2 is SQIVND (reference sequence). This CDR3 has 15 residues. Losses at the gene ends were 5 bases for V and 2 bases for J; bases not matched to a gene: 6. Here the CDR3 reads CASSPGQGSNYGYTF. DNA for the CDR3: TGTGCCAGTAGTCCCGGACAGGGGTCCAACTATGGCTACACCTTC.

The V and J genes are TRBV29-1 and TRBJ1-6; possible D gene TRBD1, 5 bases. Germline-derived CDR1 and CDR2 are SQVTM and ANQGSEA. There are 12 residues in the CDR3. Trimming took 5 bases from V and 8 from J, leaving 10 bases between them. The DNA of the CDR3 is TGCAGCGTTCGCCAGGGTGATTCACCCCTCCACTTT. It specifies CSVRQGDSPLHF.